This entry features one TCR beta chain sequence. This clonotype was seen repeatedly, ten times or more. There is no known antigen for this receptor. No much larger clone is present one base from it, and per-base qualities are unavailable. This sample was included in a study of Graves' ophthalmopathy and Graves' hyperthyroidism listed by TCRdb under 2018. Regarding the research as a whole: Hyperthyroidism was considered stable if no progression to ophthalmopathy occurred within 18 months of follow-up. To tell Graves' ophthalmopathy apart from Graves' hyperthyroidism, and to predict which patients would progress to ophthalmopathy, the study relied on TCR beta repertoire signatures. In total, 135 blood samples were TCR-sequenced: approximately 40 ophthalmopathy, under 85 hyperthyroidism and roughly 17 hyperthyroidism-to-ophthalmopathy patients. To explore V-J signatures distinguishing ophthalmopathy from hyperthyroidism, a discovery set of 100 patients (43 ophthalmopathy, roughly 55 stable hyperthyroidism) was enrolled. An independent validation cohort comprised 18 to 20 hyperthyroidism patients and 17 patients who later progressed from hyperthyroidism to ophthalmopathy. In more than five hyperthyroidism patients, T-cell repertoires of thyroid tissue and blood were compared. Once sampling was done, hyperthyroidism patients were given methimazole at a starting dose of 30 mg daily, while ophthalmopathy patients were given high-dose intravenous methylprednisolone.

What the research found in general, with its limitations: In validation, the model predicted ophthalmopathy progression with 70.59% sensitivity and approximately 72% specificity; approximately 12 predicted patients were CT-confirmed with GO in a median of roughly 6.8 months. Ophthalmopathy was separated from stable hyperthyroidism by the 13-signature model with roughly 88% sensitivity and around 81% specificity in cross-validation and with 80%/75% in the test set. Most expanded thyroid clonotypes with a frequency above 0.001 also appeared in blood, which suggests that blood repertoires may reflect the immune response in the thyroid. Sample size was not predetermined statistically, and investigators were not blinded to group allocation.

There are 14 amino acids in the CDR3, from cysteine to phenylalanine inclusive. The sequence is cut down to CDR3 DNA, 42 bases in frame from base 1. The germline V gene gives CDR1 as LGHNA and CDR2 as YSLEER. Trimming at the junction amounts to 2 bases on V and 6 bases on J, and the germline ends lie 10 bases apart. TCR beta CDR3 regions were amplified from RNA transcripts for repertoire sequencing. The first round of RT-PCR was done with HTBI primers and the Qiagen OneStep RT-PCR kit, and was followed by a second round of multiplex PCR, then size selection and purification. Sequencing of the libraries was carried out on an Illumina HiSeq2000 in paired-end mode with 100 bp reads. Concerning the study's data processing: Reads were processed with SOAPnuke, discarding reads with adapters, uncalled bases, mean Phred below 15, or no exact constant-primer or identifier match. COPE v1.2.5 was used to merge high-quality paired reads. Unique nucleotide sequences were defined as clonotypes and aligned to IMGT TRB V, D and J references using MiTCR v1.1. Only V-J combinations with frequency above 0.0001 were analysed, covering approximately 99% of repertoires. A TCR clonal expansion and chaos score per V-J combination was defined as the ratio of F50 clonal expansion to chaos observed in the TCRdist matrix. Welch's t-statistics and random forest were used to narrow the features down to around 12 V-J combinations, which were then fed into a naive Bayes classifier. The Morisita-Horn index was used to measure how similar the thyroid and blood repertoires were. TCRdb handled the public reads itself, with Q25 trimming in fastp and clone calling in MiXCR, and kept productive beta chains. A single entry per CDR3 protein holds the most common genes and DNA from its merged rows. The V and J calls and clone size are TCRdb's, not the authors'. The sample table lists around 1,000,000 distinct CDR3 sequences, approximately 35% of them with a count of one. The ten largest clones take up approximately 12% of the sample.

Hyperthyroidism patients were newly diagnosed, with disease duration under 2 months, and aged 18 to 65 years. Patients with other autoimmune diseases, uncontrolled infections, pregnancy or lactation were excluded. Diagnosis relied on clinical symptoms, serum thyroxine, TRAb, thyroid ultrasound and orbital computed tomography. Trizol reagent was used to extract the total RNA, and its quality was then checked on an Agilent 2100 Bioanalyzer. The TCR was taken from an adult man with Graves' hyperthyroidism. The chain is assembled from TRBV4-3 and TRBJ2-2; the D match is possibly TRBD1 or TRBD2, with 5 bases aligned in each. Sequenced sample: peripheral blood or thyroid tissue (not recorded which). The CDR3 amino acid sequence is: CASSQTVGAGELFF. The nucleotide sequence reads as follows: TGCGCCAGCAGCCAAACTGTGGGGGCCGGGGAGCTGTTTTTT.